The clone carrying this TCR beta chain was observed a handful of times. Its antigen is undetermined. CDR1 and CDR2 from the germline V gene are SGHAT and FQNNGV. The trim removed 5 bases at V and 7 bases at J, leaving 10 bases unmatched. The CDR3 covers 15 residues. The record originates from a study of metastatic and nonmetastatic thyroid tumors. Whole-study results and caveats: In blood and tumor, TCR beta diversity was reportedly significantly higher in malignant thyroid tumors than in benign nodules.

No treatment had been given to any patient before thyroid surgery. From the PCR reads, TCRdb re-called clones with MiXCR. The sample yields some 30,000 clones, around 7% seen once. The TCR sequence derives from a female donor with papillary thyroid cancer or a benign thyroid nodule (not recorded which). Some clones in this sample may be carry-over from other donors' samples. The sequencing sample was made of blood. The chain joins TRBV11-2 to TRBJ1-4, with TRBD1 matching 7 bases. DNA of the CDR3: TGTGCCAGCAGCCCCCGGGGAGGGGGCAGTGAAAAACTGTTTTTT. Amino acids: CASSPRGGGSEKLFF. Full variable domain (outside the CDR3, taken from reference TRBV11-2 and TRBJ1-4): EAGVAQSPRYKIIEKRQSVAFWCNPISGHATLYWYQQILGQGPKLLIQFQNNGVVDDSQLPKDRFSAERLKGVDSTLKIQPAKLEDSAVYLCASSPRGGGSEKLFFGSGTQLSVL.